This is a list of T cell receptor beta chains from one sample in a study of blood T cell repertoires in COVID-19. The repertoire was sequenced with immunoSEQ multiplex PCR; TCRdb's copy has only in-frame clones and lacks some. There are roughly 49,000 clones in the sample; just over 90% occur only once, and roughly 1% lies in the top ten. Source material: peripheral blood. These receptors all stem from a man in his sixties with COVID-19, enrolled during active disease. CDR3s include the opening cysteine and the closing phenylalanine or tryptophan. D genes are given only for firm matches.

j_call: TRBJ2-7
v_call: TRBV21-1
d_call: .
cdr3_aa: CASSKVDREDQYF
cdr3_nt: TGTGCCAGCAGCAAAGTCGACAGGGAAGATCAGTACTTC

j_call: TRBJ1-1
v_call: TRBV29-1
d_call: .
cdr3_aa: CSVNRGHNTEAFF
cdr3_nt: TGCAGCGTCAACCGGGGACACAACACTGAAGCTTTCTTT

j_call: TRBJ2-1
v_call: TRBV2
d_call: TRBD1
cdr3_aa: CASKLDRGPYNEQFF
cdr3_nt: TGTGCCAGCAAACTCGACAGGGGGCCATACAATGAGCAGTTCTTC

j_call: TRBJ2-1
v_call: TRBV5-8
d_call: .
cdr3_aa: CASSLKLADEQFF
cdr3_nt: TGTGCCAGCAGCTTGAAGTTGGCAGATGAGCAGTTCTTC

j_call: TRBJ1-1
v_call: TRBV7-9
d_call: .
cdr3_aa: CASSFSGVQNTEAFF
cdr3_nt: TGTGCCAGCAGCTTTTCAGGGGTACAGAACACTGAAGCTTTCTTT

j_call: TRBJ1-3
v_call: TRBV9
d_call: .
cdr3_aa: CASSYHTGGNTIYF
cdr3_nt: TGTGCCAGCAGCTATCATACAGGAGGAAACACCATATATTTT

j_call: TRBJ1-3
v_call: TRBV29-1
d_call: .
cdr3_aa: CSVQGVGSGNTIYF
cdr3_nt: TGCAGCGTTCAGGGTGTCGGCTCTGGAAACACCATATATTTT

j_call: TRBJ2-1
v_call: TRBV5-4
d_call: TRBD2
cdr3_aa: CASSPGGLAGRNEQFF
cdr3_nt: TGTGCCAGCAGCCCTGGGGGACTAGCGGGGAGGAATGAGCAGTTCTTC

j_call: TRBJ1-1
v_call: TRBV18
d_call: .
cdr3_aa: CASSPSLNTEAFF
cdr3_nt: TGTGCCAGCTCACCTTCATTGAACACTGAAGCTTTCTTT

j_call: TRBJ1-2
v_call: TRBV3-1/TRBV3-2
d_call: .
cdr3_aa: CASSHRQGKDGYTF
cdr3_nt: TGTGCCAGCAGCCACCGCCAGGGCAAGGATGGCTACACCTTC

j_call: TRBJ2-1
v_call: TRBV19
d_call: .
cdr3_aa: CASSSGSGPNEQFF
cdr3_nt: TGTGCCAGTAGCTCCGGGAGCGGACCCAATGAGCAGTTCTTC

j_call: TRBJ2-3
v_call: TRBV11-1
d_call: TRBD2
cdr3_aa: CASSLAAGGPADTQYF
cdr3_nt: TGTGCCAGCAGCTTGGCAGCGGGAGGGCCAGCAGATACGCAGTATTTT

j_call: TRBJ2-1
v_call: TRBV6-2/TRBV6-3
d_call: TRBD2
cdr3_aa: CASSYHWAGGGNEQFF
cdr3_nt: TGTGCCAGCAGTTACCACTGGGCGGGAGGAGGTAATGAGCAGTTCTTC

j_call: TRBJ1-2
v_call: TRBV6-5
d_call: .
cdr3_aa: CASSMGARYGYTF
cdr3_nt: TGTGCCAGCAGCATGGGGGCGAGATATGGCTACACCTTC

j_call: TRBJ1-2
v_call: TRBV6-1
d_call: .
cdr3_aa: CASSETLGISYYGYTF
cdr3_nt: TGTGCCAGCAGTGAAACCCTCGGGATCTCTTACTATGGCTACACCTTC